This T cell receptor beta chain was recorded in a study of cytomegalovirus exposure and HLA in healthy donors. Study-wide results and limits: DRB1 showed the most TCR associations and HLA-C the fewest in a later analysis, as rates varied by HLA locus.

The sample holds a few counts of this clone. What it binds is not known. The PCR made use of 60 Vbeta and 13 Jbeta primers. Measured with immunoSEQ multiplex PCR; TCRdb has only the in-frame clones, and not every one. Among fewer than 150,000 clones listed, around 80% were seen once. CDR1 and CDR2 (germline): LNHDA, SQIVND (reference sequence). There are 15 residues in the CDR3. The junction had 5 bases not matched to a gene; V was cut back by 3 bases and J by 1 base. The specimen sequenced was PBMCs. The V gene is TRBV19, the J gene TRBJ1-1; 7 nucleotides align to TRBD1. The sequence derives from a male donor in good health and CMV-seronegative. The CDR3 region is CASSMQGTANTEAFF. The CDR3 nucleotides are TGTGCCAGTAGTATGCAGGGGACAGCGAACACTGAAGCTTTCTTT. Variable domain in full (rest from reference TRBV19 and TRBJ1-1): DGGITQSPKYLFRKEGQNVTLSCEQNLNHDAMYWYRQDPGQGLRLIYYSQIVNDFQKGDIAEGYSVSREKKESFPLTVTSAQKNPTAFYLCASSMQGTANTEAFFGQGTRLTVV.